This entry lists 26 T cell receptor beta chains sequenced from one sample in a study of vaccination and CD4 T cells after COVID-19. TCRdb recomputed calls from the PCR reads with MiXCR, one row per CDR3 protein. The sample shows around 16,000 distinct CDR3 sequences, about three fifths of them seen only once. Source: CD4+ T cells from blood, taken after SARS-CoV-2 vaccination. These receptors were taken from a human donor who had recovered from COVID-19.

The rearrangement joins TRBV20-1 to TRBJ2-5; D gene unclear. This CDR3 is 12 amino acids long. V lost 6 bases, J lost 0 bases, and 8 bases lay in between. Germline CDR1 is DFQATT and CDR2 is SNEGSKA (reference sequence). The CDR3 sequence is CSAFRDQETQYF. The CDR3, as DNA: TGCAGTGCCTTTCGGGACCAAGAGACCCAGTACTTC.

This chain uses TRBV28 with TRBJ2-3; TRBD2 matches at 8 bases. Germline lookup yields CDR1 MDHEN and CDR2 SYDVKM. This CDR3 spans 19 amino acids. The V segment lost 0 bases and the J segment 0 bases; nucleotides outside the gene matches: 11. The chain's CDR3 is CASSLWAGGAFSSTDTQYF. The CDR3 DNA is TGTGCCAGCAGTTTATGGGCCGGGGGGGCTTTTTCTAGCACAGATACGCAGTATTTT.

The chain is built from TRBV20-1 and TRBJ2-2; 8 bases match TRBD1. The CDR3 runs 16 residues. Germline assignment: CDR1 DFQATT and CDR2 SNEGSKA (reference sequence). Trimming removed 0 bases from V and 8 bases from J; junction bases left unmatched: 11. The CDR3 protein is CSARDVSTGGKGELFF. CDR3 DNA: TGCAGTGCTAGAGATGTCTCAACAGGGGGAAAAGGGGAGCTGTTTTTT.

This clonotype was recorded only once. The genes are TRBV20-1 and TRBJ1-3; D remains ambiguous. Per the germline V gene, CDR1 is DFQATT and CDR2 is SNEGSKA (reference sequence). The length of the CDR3 is 15 residues. Deletions cut 1 base from V and 0 bases from J, with 10 bases between. CDR3 in amino acids: CSARAGSYSGNTIYF. CDR3 nucleotides: TGCAGTGCTAGAGCTGGGTCCTACTCTGGAAACACCATATATTTT.

CDR3 in amino acids: CASSLEDSETQYF. CDR3 DNA: TGTGCCAGCAGCTTGGAGGACTCGGAGACCCAGTACTTC. This rearrangement joins TRBV5-4 to TRBJ2-5; D is perhaps TRBD2 (5 bases). Germline CDR1 is SGHNT and CDR2 is YYREEE (reference sequence). V lost 0 bases, J lost 5 bases, and 8 bases lay in between. This CDR3 has 13 amino acids.

This clonotype came up once. The rearrangement joins TRBV24-1 to TRBJ2-3; 9 bases align to TRBD2. The germline CDR1 and CDR2 sequences are KGHDR and SFDVKD. This CDR3 is 16 amino acids long. V dropped 5 bases and J dropped 0; count of bases not matched to a gene: 5. For the CDR3, the DNA is TGTGCCACCAGTGGGGCTAGCGGGACTAGCACAGATACGCAGTATTTT. Translation: CATSGASGTSTDTQYF.

The chain carries TRBV20-1 and TRBJ1-1; 8 bases are shared with TRBD1. CDR3 length equals 12 residues. V lost 5 bases, J lost 1 base, and 0 bases stayed unmatched. The germline CDR1 and CDR2 sequences are DFQATT and SNEGSKA (reference sequence). CDR3 region: CSAGTGNTEAFF. The DNA for the CDR3 is TGCAGTGCTGGGACAGGGAACACTGAAGCTTTCTTT.

J is TRBJ2-7 and V is TRBV4-1; 12 bases are a match to TRBD2. From germline, CDR1 is MGHRA and CDR2 YSYEKL. V shed 3 bases and J 0 bases; nucleotides not matched to a gene: 6. This CDR3 is 17 amino acids long. The CDR3, as DNA: TGCGCCAGCAGCCACGGACTAGCGGGACCCATCTCCTACGAGCAGTACTTC. The encoded protein is CASSHGLAGPISYEQYF.

DNA of the CDR3: TGTGCCTGCACCGGGACCCAGAATCAGCCCCAGCATTTT. It yields the protein CACTGTQNQPQHF. The chain uses TRBV30 and TRBJ1-5; D possibly corresponds to TRBD1 (5 bases). The CDR3 totals 13 residues. Germline lookup yields CDR1 GTSNPN and CDR2 SVGIG (reference sequence). The V end was cut by 6 bases, the J end by 4 bases, with 13 bases between.

The chain is built from TRBV30 and TRBJ2-7; D might be TRBD2 (6 bases). Per the germline V gene, CDR1 is GTSNPN and CDR2 is SVGIG (reference sequence). Trimming pared 3 bases from V and 6 bases from J, leaving 18 bases between. This CDR3 spans 14 amino acids. The CDR3 nucleotides are TGTGCCTGGAGCCTCAGTAGGGGAGGAGGCGAGCAGTACTTC. Protein sequence: CAWSLSRGGGEQYF.

The chain carries TRBV2 and TRBJ2-5, with a tentative D call TRBD2 (6 bases). Germline values: CDR1 SNHLY, CDR2 FYNNEI. Trimming took off 8 bases at V and 0 bases at J, with 13 bases between the two ends. The CDR3 is made up of 14 amino acids. Written as DNA, the CDR3 is TGTGCCAGCTCGGAGGGGTTTGACCAAGAGACCCAGTACTTC. Residues: CASSEGFDQETQYF.

The CDR3 sequence: CSARDSDRDPNNEQFF. CDR3 nucleotide sequence: TGCAGTGCTAGGGACTCGGACAGGGACCCAAACAATGAGCAGTTCTTC. This chain uses TRBV20-1 with TRBJ2-1; the match to TRBD1 covers 8 bases. The CDR3 sequence is 16 residues long. Looked up from germline, CDR1 is DFQATT and CDR2 is SNEGSKA (reference sequence). With V trimmed by 3 bases and J by 5 bases, 12 bases remained unmatched.

The chain uses TRBV28 and TRBJ2-1; 7 bases agree with TRBD1. Trimming at V came to 8 bases and at J to 8 bases, leaving 9 bases not matched to a gene. CDR1 is MDHEN, CDR2 SYDVKM, per germline. CDR3 length: 13 amino acids. CDR3 sequence: CASQGGAKDEQFF. The CDR3 DNA reads TGTGCCAGCCAAGGGGGCGCCAAGGATGAGCAGTTCTTC.

This clonotype was found a few times. The J gene is TRBJ1-5, the V gene TRBV15; 10 bases align to TRBD1. The CDR3 has 15 residues. The J segment lost 6 bases and the V segment lost 3 bases, leaving 5 bases of the junction unmatched. Germline assignment: CDR1 LNHNV and CDR2 YYDKDF (reference sequence). The CDR3 DNA sequence: TGTGCCACCAGCAGGCTTGACAGGGGGCTTCAGCCCCAGCATTTT. Translated, it gives CATSRLDRGLQPQHF.

Only one count was recorded for this clonotype. V gene TRBV12-3 or TRBV12-4 combines with J gene TRBJ1-1, with D possibly matching TRBD1 (6 bases). The CDR3 runs to 17 residues. Trimming shortened V by 8 bases and J by 1 base, and 23 bases separated the two germline ends. CDR3 in DNA: TGTGCCAGCCGGTACCTCCCTGGACAGCAATGGAACACTGAAGCTTTCTTT. Amino acids: CASRYLPGQQWNTEAFF.

The CDR3 DNA follows: TGTGCCAGCAGTTTAGAGGGTCCCAGAGTTGCTACTTATGGCTACACCTTC. Its translation is CASSLEGPRVATYGYTF. The chain employs TRBV28 and TRBJ1-2; no clear D. Trimming cost V 2 bases and J 5 bases, with 21 bases left between them. This CDR3 is 17 amino acids long. The germline gives CDR1 MDHEN, CDR2 SYDVKM.

The V gene is TRBV6-1, the J gene TRBJ1-2; maybe TRBD1 (5 bases). Germline-derived CDR1 and CDR2 are MNHNS and SASEGT. The V end was cut by 8 bases, the J end by 0 bases, with 10 bases between. CDR3 length: 13 amino acids. The CDR3 DNA reads TGTGCCAGCGGGGAGGGGTCTAACTATGGCTACACCTTC. Residues: CASGEGSNYGYTF.

The V gene is TRBV6-1, the J gene TRBJ2-3, with D hard to call. V was cut by 6 bases and J by 4 bases, with 14 bases left in between. Germline CDR1 and CDR2: MNHNS and SASEGT. This CDR3 has 14 residues. The CDR3 sequence: CASSPDGFADTQYF. The CDR3 DNA is TGTGCCAGCAGCCCCGACGGGTTCGCAGATACGCAGTATTTT.

The V gene is TRBV7-3, the J gene TRBJ2-5; D is undetermined. The CDR3 sequence is 13 residues long. Germline V CDR1 and CDR2: SGHTA, FQGTGA. Deletions cut 3 bases from V and 2 bases from J, with 7 bases between. CDR3 DNA sequence: TGTGCCAGCAGCTTGCAGAGACAAGAGACCCAGTACTTC. Protein product: CASSLQRQETQYF.

This clonotype came up a few times. The chain employs TRBV6-1 and TRBJ2-3; 15 nucleotides align to TRBD2. J was trimmed by 4 bases and V by 6 bases; bases with no gene match: 11. The germline CDR1 and CDR2 sequences are MNHNS and SASEGT. The CDR3 runs to 18 residues. Here the CDR3 reads CASRRTSGRALPADTQYF. The CDR3 DNA is TGTGCCAGCAGAAGGACTAGCGGGAGGGCCCTCCCCGCAGATACGCAGTATTTT.

This clonotype was seen more than once but under ten times. The chain combines TRBV7-2 with TRBJ1-1; a weak D match, TRBD1 (6 bases). Trimming removed 6 bases at V and 0 bases at J, with 11 bases between. This CDR3 is built from 14 residues. CDR1 is SGHTA, CDR2 FQGNSA, per germline. CDR3 sequence: CASSRQAMNTEAFF. Here the CDR3 DNA reads TGTGCCAGCAGTCGACAGGCGATGAACACTGAAGCTTTCTTT.

V gene TRBV2 combines with J gene TRBJ2-5; 9 nucleotides match TRBD2. Trimming took 4 bases from V and 5 from J; bases not matched to a gene: 5. This CDR3 spans 14 amino acids. Germline values: CDR1 SNHLY, CDR2 FYNNEI. Here the CDR3 DNA reads TGTGCCAGCAGTGTGGGACTAGCAGGGGAGACCCAGTACTTC. Protein product: CASSVGLAGETQYF.

In this sample, this clonotype turned up a few times. The chain couples TRBV20-1 to TRBJ2-7; 8 positions match TRBD1. CDR3 length equals 12 residues. Germline CDR1 DFQATT, CDR2 SNEGSKA (reference sequence). Losses at the gene ends were 6 bases for V and 7 bases for J; bases not matched to a gene: 8. CDR3 region: CSASGQGGEQYF. Here the CDR3 DNA reads TGCAGTGCGAGTGGACAGGGTGGAGAGCAGTACTTC.

The J gene is TRBJ2-7, the V gene TRBV6-1; possible D gene TRBD2, 6 bases. V was clipped by 5 bases and J by 1 base, with 12 bases between them. Germline CDR1 reads MNHNS; CDR2 reads SASEGT. There are 14 residues in the CDR3. CDR3 sequence (DNA): TGTGCCAGCAGTACAGCCGGGAGTTCCTACGAGCAGTACTTC. Protein product: CASSTAGSSYEQYF.

The rearrangement links TRBV6-5 to TRBJ1-5; 10 positions agree with TRBD1. V trimming: 2 bases; J trimming: 7 bases; junction bases outside the gene matches: 8. The CDR3 has 16 amino acids. Germline V gives CDR1 MNHEY, CDR2 SVGAGI. The CDR3 sequence: CASSYQLGTGEQPQHF. The CDR3 DNA is TGTGCCAGCAGTTACCAGCTTGGGACAGGGGAACAGCCCCAGCATTTT.

The V call is TRBV2, the J call TRBJ1-5, with TRBD1 matching over 7 bases. The CDR3 extends over 13 amino acids. The junction had 6 bases not matched to a gene; V was cut back by 4 bases and J by 9 bases. Per the germline V gene, CDR1 is SNHLY and CDR2 is FYNNEI. CDR3 in amino acids: CASSGGGGWPQHF. The CDR3 DNA sequence: TGTGCCAGCAGTGGAGGGGGCGGTTGGCCCCAGCATTTT.